This T cell receptor (beta chain) was profiled in a study of control samples from healthy donors and cancer patients. Germline loops: CDR1 KGHDR, CDR2 SFDVKD. The germline V and J ends were trimmed by 4 bases and 10 bases, with 15 bases remaining between them. The CDR3 has 13 residues. The data were produced by immunoSEQ multiplex PCR, yet TCRdb's version contains in-frame clones alone and is incomplete. The sample carries 100,000 to 150,000 clones, more than 80% recorded once. The sequence derives from a man in his forties or fifties in good health. The chain combines TRBV24-1 with TRBJ2-5; perhaps TRBD2 as D (5 bases). Sequenced material: blood. CDR3 nucleotides: TGTGCCACCAGTGACCGAGGGAGCGTGGGCCAGTACTTC. It translates to CATSDRGSVGQYF.